These 7 T cell receptor beta chains were all obtained from the same sample, sequenced in a study of T cells of healthy individuals. MiXCR was run by TCRdb on the 5' RACE reads, yielding one entry per CDR3 protein. Found here are 100,000 or so distinct CDR3 sequences, approximately 18% of them singletons; the top ten hold roughly 6.1%. Receptors were obtained from a human donor in good health.

The genes are TRBV18 and TRBJ1-4, with a tentative D call TRBD1 (5 bases). V was cut by 3 bases and J by 7 bases, with 9 bases left in between. CDR1 and CDR2 from the germline V gene are KGHSH and LQKENI. This CDR3 has 13 residues. The CDR3 DNA is TGTGCCAGCTCACCCAGAACAGGTGAAAAACTGTTTTTT. Residues: CASSPRTGEKLFF. Combining the CDR3 with reference TRBV18 and TRBJ1-4 gives the whole variable domain NAGVMQNPRHLVRRRGQEARLRCSPMKGHSHVYWYRQLPEEGLKFMVYLQKENIIDESGMPKERFSAEFPKEGPSILRIQQVVRGDSAAYFCASSPRTGEKLFFGSGTQLSVL.

Only a few counts were recorded for this clonotype. The rearrangement joins TRBV10-3 to TRBJ2-7; 7 positions agree with TRBD1. This CDR3 is built from 14 residues. Germline values: CDR1 ENHRY, CDR2 SYGVKD. V dropped 10 bases and J dropped 3; count of bases not matched to a gene: 12. The CDR3 DNA follows: TGTGCCACCCTATCCGACAGGGATGTCTACGAGCAGTACTTC. Its protein is CATLSDRDVYEQYF.

This clonotype was seen ten or more times. This chain connects TRBV29-1 to TRBJ2-3; a weak D match, TRBD1 (6 bases). Germline V gives CDR1 SQVTM, CDR2 ANQGSEA. Trimming took 6 bases from V and 6 from J, leaving 7 bases between them. This CDR3 contains 10 residues. The DNA for the CDR3 is TGCAGCGTAGACAGGGATACGCAGTATTTT. Protein: CSVDRDTQYF.

This clonotype was detected many times. This chain joins TRBV2 and TRBJ1-6; 7 bases fit TRBD1. V was clipped by 7 bases and J by 8 bases; unmatched bases: 11. This CDR3 region has 15 residues. Germline values: CDR1 SNHLY, CDR2 FYNNEI. The DNA of the CDR3 is TGTGCCAGCACCCCCGGGAAAAGGGGGCATTCACCCCTCCACTTT. The encoded protein is CASTPGKRGHSPLHF.

This clonotype was seen ten or more times. J is TRBJ1-4 and V is TRBV12-3 or TRBV12-4, with TRBD1 as a possible D gene (5 bases). CDR3 length equals 14 residues. V shed 7 bases and J shed 5 bases, with 14 bases lying between them. DNA for the CDR3: TGTGCCAGCACAAACCAGGGCGGGAATGAAAAACTGTTTTTT. Translation gives CASTNQGGNEKLFF.

This clonotype was recorded a few times. V is TRBV10-3 and J is TRBJ2-7, with D perhaps TRBD1 or TRBD2 (5 bases each). Germline V lookup: CDR1 ENHRY, CDR2 SYGVKD. Trimming removed 10 bases from V and 3 bases from J, with 19 bases in between. The CDR3 consists of 14 residues. CDR3 in amino acids: CATNEGRGGYEQYF. The CDR3 nucleotides read TGTGCCACTAACGAGGGTAGGGGTGGCTACGAGCAGTACTTC.

This clonotype has only a few counts. This rearrangement joins TRBV20-1 to TRBJ2-1; D uncertain. CDR3 length: 12 amino acids. V lost 3 bases, J lost 5 bases, and 8 bases lay in between. Germline values: CDR1 DFQATT, CDR2 SNEGSKA (reference sequence). The CDR3 nucleotides are TGCAGTGCTAGTTCCCTTCACAATGAGCAGTTCTTC. As protein: CSASSLHNEQFF.